Listed here are 13 T cell receptor beta chains from one sample, sequenced in a study of T cell repertoires in cytomegalovirus infection. TCRdb passed the reads through MiXCR, listing each CDR3 protein once. Found here are 680,000 or so distinct CDR3 sequences, around 30% of them singletons; the top ten hold roughly 18%. These receptors' antigens are unknown. This material consisted of cultured PBMCs, taken from culture after CMV antigen stimulation. Every receptor here comes from a human donor in good health (CMV status not recorded). Some clones in this sample may be carry-over from other donors' samples.

This clonotype was counted once. The chain has TRBV19 and TRBJ1-1, with a weak D call TRBD1 (5 bases). V lost 11 bases and J lost 7, with 11 bases in between. The CDR3 contains 10 residues. Germline V gene sequence: CDR1 LNHDA, CDR2 SQIVND (reference sequence). The DNA for the CDR3 is TGTGCCCCAAAAGGGGTTGAAGCTTTCTTT. Protein sequence: CAPKGVEAFF.

V gene TRBV7-2 combines with J gene TRBJ2-1; 10 positions agree with TRBD2. The length of the CDR3 is 19 residues. After removal of 5 bases from V and 2 bases from J, the junction contained 15 bases not matched to a gene. Germline CDR1 SGHTA, CDR2 FQGNSA. The CDR3 DNA reads as TGTGCCAGCAGCCGCTATACTGGCCCTAGCGGGAGTGCCTACAATGAGCAGTTCTTC. Protein product: CASSRYTGPSGSAYNEQFF.

The rearrangement links TRBV7-9 to TRBJ1-1, with TRBD1 identical over 9 bases. The V and J ends lost 2 bases and 5 bases, in that order; junction bases with no gene match: 12. The V gene's germline CDR1 is SEHNR and CDR2 FQNEAQ (reference sequence). This CDR3 is built from 17 residues. In DNA, the CDR3 is TGTGCCAGCAGCTTATGGCTCGGGACAGGGATGATTACTGAAGCTTTCTTT. Its protein is CASSLWLGTGMITEAFF.

This chain joins TRBV12-3 or TRBV12-4 and TRBJ1-3, with TRBD1 as a possible D gene (5 bases). The CDR3 length is 15 residues. Deletions cut 5 bases from V and 4 bases from J, with 15 bases between. The CDR3 nucleotides are TGTGCCAGCAGTGTCGGGGCGGCTCTGGGAAACACCATATATTTT. This encodes CASSVGAALGNTIYF.

In its sample, this clonotype was seen many times. The chain uses TRBV7-2 and TRBJ2-7, with TRBD2 as a possible D gene (5 bases). Germline CDR1 SGHTA, CDR2 FQGNSA. The CDR3 is made up of 16 amino acids. The V and J ends lost 3 bases and 0 bases respectively, with 15 bases between them. The CDR3 DNA reads as TGTGCCAGCAGCTTGTGGGCTAGCCCTAGCTCCTACGAGCAGTACTTC. Residues: CASSLWASPSSYEQYF.

The rearrangement links TRBV7-2 to TRBJ2-1; 7 bases map to TRBD2. The CDR3 runs to 12 residues. V lost 4 bases and J lost 12; bases outside the gene matches: 6. The germline V gene has CDR1 SGHTA and CDR2 FQGNSA. The CDR3 DNA sequence: TGTGCCAGCAGCTCTCCGGGACTAATGCAGTTCTTC. As protein: CASSSPGLMQFF. The variable domain in full, with the rest retrieved from reference TRBV7-2 and TRBJ2-1, is GAGVSQSPSNKVTEKGKDVELRCDPISGHTALYWYRQSLGQGLEFLIYFQGNSAPDKSGLPSDRFSAERTGGSVSTLTIQRTQQEDSAVYLCASSSPGLMQFFGPGTRLTVL.

This chain joins TRBV7-2 and TRBJ2-5; D is perhaps TRBD2 (6 bases). The CDR3 is 16 amino acids. Trimming took off 2 bases at V and 4 bases at J, with 17 bases between the two ends. Germline V gene lookup returns CDR1 SGHTA and CDR2 FQGNSA. The CDR3 sequence is CASSLPLLGGRETQYF. CDR3 nucleotides: TGTGCCAGCAGCTTACCTCTCTTGGGGGGTCGAGAGACCCAGTACTTC.

This chain connects TRBV19 to TRBJ1-6; D gene unclear. CDR3 size: 14 residues. Germline values: CDR1 LNHDA, CDR2 SQIVND (reference sequence). Trimming removed 4 bases at V and 4 bases at J, with 8 bases between. CDR3: CASSTAGYNSPLHF. The DNA of the CDR3 is TGTGCCAGTAGTACGGCGGGTTATAATTCACCCCTCCACTTT.

The rearrangement joins TRBV5-4 to TRBJ2-3; TRBD2 matches 10 bases. The CDR3 consists of 15 residues. Germline CDR1 SGHNT, CDR2 YYREEE (reference sequence). With V trimmed by 7 bases and J by 0 bases, 5 bases remained unmatched. The CDR3 is CASYSGRTSTDTQYF. CDR3 DNA: TGTGCCAGCTATAGCGGGAGGACTAGCACAGATACGCAGTATTTT.

This chain's CDR3 is CASSSPRGEEYF. The CDR3 DNA is TGTGCCAGCAGTTCCCCGCGGGGGGAGGAGTATTTT. The gene calls are TRBV27 and TRBJ2-3; 8 nucleotides match TRBD2. This CDR3 region has 12 residues. V dropped 4 bases and J dropped 13; count of bases not matched to a gene: 7. In germline, CDR1 is MNHEY, CDR2 SMNVEV (reference sequence).

This clonotype was seen a single time. The J gene is TRBJ1-5, the V gene TRBV29-1; no clear D. Germline loops: CDR1 SQVTM, CDR2 ANQGSEA. CDR3 size: 13 residues. V lost 5 bases to trimming and J lost 4 bases, with 12 bases between them. CDR3: CSVQTYSNQPQHF. CDR3 nucleotide sequence: TGCAGCGTTCAAACATACTCGAATCAGCCCCAGCATTTT.

This clonotype was found a few times. The chain recombines TRBV7-2 with TRBJ1-2; no clear D gene. The CDR3 has 15 amino acids. Trimming left V 2 bases short and J 4 bases short, with 14 bases between. CDR1 is SGHTA, CDR2 FQGNSA, per germline. This CDR3 reads CASSLYPGSGYGYTF. CDR3 nucleotide sequence: TGTGCCAGCAGCTTATATCCGGGATCGGGCTATGGCTACACCTTC.

This rearrangement joins TRBV27 to TRBJ2-5; the D gene could be TRBD1 or TRBD2 (5 bases each). The length of the CDR3 is 13 residues. Trimming took off 7 bases at V and 5 bases at J, with 14 bases between the two ends. The V gene's germline CDR1 is MNHEY and CDR2 SMNVEV (reference sequence). The CDR3 is CASKSRGRETQYF. CDR3 bases: TGTGCCAGCAAGAGCCGGGGCCGGGAGACCCAGTACTTC.